The entry below describes one TCR beta chain. It has no known antigen specificity. No base-level quality is on record; no much larger clone is a single base apart. Stable Graves' hyperthyroidism was defined as no progression to ophthalmopathy during 18 months of follow-up. The hyperthyroidism patients were between 18 and 65 years old and newly diagnosed, with a disease duration of less than 2 months. The study excluded patients with uncontrolled infections, other autoimmune diseases, pregnancy or lactation. Diagnoses relied on clinical symptoms, serum thyroxine and TRAb, thyroid ultrasound and orbital computed tomography. Ficoll-Paque density gradient centrifugation was used to isolate PBMCs from about 9.4 ml of fresh peripheral blood. Total RNA was extracted using Trizol reagent, and RNA quality was assessed on an Agilent 2100 Bioanalyzer. The TCR beta CDR3 regions were amplified from the RNA transcripts. For the first round of RT-PCR on the TCR CDR3, the HTBI primer set was used together with the Qiagen OneStep RT-PCR kit. A second multiplex PCR round built the libraries, followed by size selection and purification. Sequencing of the libraries was done on an Illumina HiSeq2000 using paired-end 100 bp reads. The paper's data handling went like this. Raw data were processed with SOAPnuke, discarding reads with adapters, uncalled bases, mean Phred below 15, or no exact constant-primer or identifier match. High-quality paired reads were merged with COPE v1.2.5, and unique nucleotide sequences were defined as clonotypes. MiTCR v1.1 was used to align the clonotypes against IMGT TRBV, TRBD and TRBJ reference segments. The analysis was restricted to V-J combinations with a frequency above 0.0001, which together covered 99% to 99.2% of the repertoires. A TCS score was defined as the ratio of F50 (clonal expansion) to E x V (chaos), with BLOSUM62-based TCRdist applied between CDR3 peptides within each V-J. Welch's t-statistics and random forest reduced roughly 540 V-J features to roughly 13, which were used in a naive Bayes classifier (R e1071). TCRdb reanalyzed the raw reads on its own, using fastp at Q25 for trimming and MiXCR for clone calling, and kept in-frame beta chains. Each CDR3 protein appears once, grouped with its most common genes and DNA. TCRdb, rather than the study authors, made the V and J calls. Present in this sample are hundreds of thousands of distinct CDR3 sequences, around 14% of which were seen just once. About 31% of the sample lies in the top ten.

The data derive from a study of T cells in Graves' hyperthyroidism and ophthalmopathy (dated by TCRdb to the late 2010s). Looking at the study overall: Peripheral blood samples were taken at the time of initial diagnosis, prior to any treatment. In addition, the study compared T-cell repertoires in thyroid tissue and in blood from roughly six Graves' hyperthyroidism patients. To identify TCR V-J signatures that set the groups apart, the researchers used a discovery cohort of about a hundred patients, made up of roughly 40 with Graves' ophthalmopathy and 55 to 65 with stable Graves' hyperthyroidism. The 100 discovery patients were divided at random into training and test sets in a 7:3 ratio. According to the paper, TCR Vbeta CDR3 sequencing was carried out on 135 peripheral blood samples, which came from some 41 ophthalmopathy, approximately 72 hyperthyroidism and approximately 17 progressor patients. Whether ophthalmopathy could be predicted prospectively was tested in an independent validation cohort made up of approximately 19 hyperthyroidism patients plus 17 patients who later progressed to ophthalmopathy. Following sampling, methimazole starting at 30 mg daily was given to hyperthyroidism patients, and high-dose intravenous methylprednisolone was given to ophthalmopathy patients.

CDR3 length: 13 amino acids, cysteine to phenylalanine. The only DNA kept is the CDR3, 39 bases in frame from the first base. Looking up the germline V gene yields CDR1 MDHEN and CDR2 SYDVKM. V is pared back by 6 bases and J by 9 bases, with 14 bases lying between the germline termini. Points the paper makes about the study in general: A model built on a 13 V-J signature distinguished ophthalmopathy from stable hyperthyroidism, reaching about 89% sensitivity and 81% to 83% specificity in cross-validation and 80%/75% in testing. In validation, the model predicted progression to ophthalmopathy with approximately 69% sensitivity and approximately 78% specificity, a median of about 6.7 months before onset. Sample size was not statistically predetermined, and investigators were not blinded to group allocation. Most expanded thyroid clonotypes (frequency above 0.001) were also found in blood, which suggests that blood repertoires may mirror thyroid immune responses.

The specimen was blood. The V and J genes are TRBV28 and TRBJ2-2; TRBD2 is a weak D gene call, 6 bases matching. The TCR comes from a woman in her twenties or thirties with Graves' hyperthyroidism. The sequenced DNA: TGTGCCAGCAGGGGGACTCCGCGCTGGGAGCTGTTTTTT. This is translated as CASRGTPRWELFF.